This record concerns one TCR beta chain sequence. What it binds is unknown. This specimen belongs to a study of cytomegalovirus exposure and HLA in healthy donors. General observations from the study: The likely origin of a cluster of highly shared sequence variants was a sequencing artifact.

Donors counted as nominally healthy when sampled, yet unrecorded immune exposures were likely. The PCR used 60 Vbeta and 13 Jbeta primers. Assay used: immunoSEQ multiplex PCR; TCRdb lists only in-frame clones, some missing. Among over 150,000 clones listed, 79% were seen once. V was trimmed by 2 bases and J by 7 bases, leaving 9 bases between them. CDR1 MNHEY and CDR2 SVGAGI come from the germline V gene. The CDR3 runs to 12 residues. This sequence originates from a girl aged 10 to 17 in good health and CMV-seropositive. V gene TRBV6-5 combines with J gene TRBJ2-7; D is possibly TRBD1 (5 bases). The source material was PBMCs. The CDR3 protein is CASSYPQGEQYF. CDR3 nucleotide sequence: TGTGCCAGCAGTTACCCTCAGGGTGAGCAGTACTTC.